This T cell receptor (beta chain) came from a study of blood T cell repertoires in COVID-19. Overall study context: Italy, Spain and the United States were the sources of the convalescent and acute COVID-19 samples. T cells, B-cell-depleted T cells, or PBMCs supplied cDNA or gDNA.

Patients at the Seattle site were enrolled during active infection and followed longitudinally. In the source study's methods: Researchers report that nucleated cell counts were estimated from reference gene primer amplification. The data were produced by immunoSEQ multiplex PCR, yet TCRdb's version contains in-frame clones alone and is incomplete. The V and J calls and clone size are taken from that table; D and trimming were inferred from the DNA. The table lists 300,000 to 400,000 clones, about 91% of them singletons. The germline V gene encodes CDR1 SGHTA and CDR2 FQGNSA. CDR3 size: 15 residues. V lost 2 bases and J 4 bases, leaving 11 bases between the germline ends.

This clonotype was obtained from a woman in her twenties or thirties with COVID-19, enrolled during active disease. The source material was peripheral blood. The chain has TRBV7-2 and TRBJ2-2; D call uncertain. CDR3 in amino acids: CASSLFTQTTGELFF. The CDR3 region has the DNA TGTGCCAGCAGCTTATTCACACAGACCACCGGGGAGCTGTTTTTT.